These 24 T cell receptor beta chains originate from one sample sequenced in a study of T cell repertoires in ileal Crohn's disease. Sequencing used immunoSEQ multiplex PCR; TCRdb keeps in-frame clones, though not all of them. The data show 4,500 to 5,000 clones, with roughly 81% seen just once and less than 7% held by the top ten. Material for sequencing was ileal tissue. All receptors derive from an adult with Crohn's disease.

The chain combines TRBV2 with TRBJ1-1; D unresolved. There are 14 residues in the CDR3. Germline CDR1 is SNHLY and CDR2 is FYNNEI. The V and J ends lost 7 bases and 3 bases respectively, with 15 bases between them. CDR3 protein: CASTAGPKYTEAFF. The CDR3 DNA follows: TGTGCCAGCACTGCAGGCCCGAAATACACTGAAGCTTTCTTT.

This clone appeared a single time. This chain joins TRBV27 and TRBJ2-7; 7 nucleotides align to TRBD1. The junction had 14 bases not matched to a gene; V was cut back by 6 bases and J by 3 bases. The CDR3 runs to 16 residues. Germline V gene data show CDR1 as MNHEY and CDR2 as SMNVEV (reference sequence). In DNA form, the CDR3 reads TGTGCCAGCAGCGAGGGAGCCGGGACAGTAGGCTACGAGCAGTACTTC. The encoded protein is CASSEGAGTVGYEQYF.

This chain uses TRBV27 with TRBJ1-1, with TRBD1 matching 7 bases. V lost 6 bases, J lost 2 bases, and 12 bases stayed unmatched. The CDR3 is 16 amino acids. Germline loops: CDR1 MNHEY, CDR2 SMNVEV (reference sequence). CDR3 nucleotide sequence: TGTGCCAGCAGCTCCCTAACCGGGACAGTTAACACTGAAGCTTTCTTT. It codes for CASSSLTGTVNTEAFF.

This clone was observed a handful of times. The chain combines TRBV28 with TRBJ2-2, with 9 bases aligning to TRBD2. Trimming at V came to 4 bases and at J to 1 base, leaving 4 bases not matched to a gene. Germline V lookup: CDR1 MDHEN, CDR2 SYDVKM. The CDR3 length is 16 residues. CDR3 bases: TGTGCCAGCAGTTCACCTAGCGGGGTGAACACCGGGGAGCTGTTTTTT. It yields the protein CASSSPSGVNTGELFF.

The genes are TRBV23-1 and TRBJ2-7; TRBD1 matches 8 bases. TRBV23-1 is an ORF; its function is uncertain. Trimming took 4 bases from V and 4 from J; bases not matched to a gene: 9. The CDR3 sequence is 15 residues long. The CDR3 loop reads CASSPPQGDFYEQYF. The CDR3 region has the DNA TGCGCCAGCAGTCCTCCACAGGGGGATTTTTACGAGCAGTACTTC.

The chain has TRBV18 and TRBJ2-3; perhaps TRBD2 as D (6 bases). The V end was cut by 3 bases, the J end by 3 bases, with 10 bases between. This CDR3 region has 14 residues. Per germline, CDR1 KGHSH and CDR2 LQKENI. CDR3 DNA: TGTGCCAGCTCACCCACGGGAGCTACAGATACGCAGTATTTT. Translating gives CASSPTGATDTQYF.

The chain recombines TRBV7-9 with TRBJ2-1; D not resolved. Trimming took 5 bases from V and 10 from J, leaving 15 bases between them. CDR1 is SEHNR, CDR2 FQNEAQ, per germline (reference sequence). This CDR3 is built from 13 residues. The CDR3 sequence is CASSHGPDGEQFF. Here the CDR3 DNA reads TGTGCCAGCAGCCATGGGCCCGACGGAGAGCAGTTCTTC. The whole variable domain, remainder taken from reference TRBV7-9 and TRBJ2-1, is DTGVSQNPRHKITKRGQNVTFRCDPISEHNRLYWYRQTLGQGPEFLTYFQNEAQLEKSRLLSDRFSAERPKGSFSTLEIQRTEQGDSAMYLCASSHGPDGEQFFGPGTRLTVL.

The V gene is TRBV19, the J gene TRBJ2-5; 7 bases align to TRBD1. The CDR3 sequence is 14 residues long. The V gene end was trimmed by 4 bases and the J gene end by 6 bases; junction bases not matched to a gene: 8. Germline V gene lookup returns CDR1 LNHDA and CDR2 SQIVND (reference sequence). CDR3 amino acids: CASSNMGQFQTQYF. CDR3 bases: TGTGCCAGTAGTAACATGGGACAGTTCCAGACCCAGTACTTC.

The rearrangement joins TRBV18 to TRBJ2-1; 9 bases are shared with TRBD2. The CDR3 has 15 residues. The J segment lost 4 bases and the V segment lost 2 bases, leaving 3 bases of the junction unmatched. Germline CDR1 KGHSH, CDR2 LQKENI. Here the CDR3 DNA reads TGTGCCAGCTCACCAAGCGGGGGGCCATACAATGAGCAGTTCTTC. As protein: CASSPSGGPYNEQFF.

The chain employs TRBV11-2 and TRBJ1-3; the D is unclear. V shed 5 bases and J shed 4 bases, with 15 bases lying between them. CDR1 and CDR2 from the germline V gene are SGHAT and FQNNGV. The CDR3 spans 15 residues. The CDR3 protein is CASSPTMVRGNTIYF. In nucleotides, the CDR3 is TGTGCCAGCAGCCCAACGATGGTGAGGGGAAACACCATATATTTT. The full variable domain, with the rest looked up from reference TRBV11-2 and TRBJ1-3, is EAGVAQSPRYKIIEKRQSVAFWCNPISGHATLYWYQQILGQGPKLLIQFQNNGVVDDSQLPKDRFSAERLKGVDSTLKIQPAKLEDSAVYLCASSPTMVRGNTIYFGEGSWLTVV.

This chain joins TRBV19 and TRBJ1-1; 8 positions agree with TRBD1. The CDR3 runs to 11 residues. Trimming at V came to 7 bases and at J to 8 bases, leaving 3 bases not matched to a gene. The germline gives CDR1 LNHDA, CDR2 SQIVND (reference sequence). The CDR3 nucleotides are TGTGCCAGTACCCGGGACAGGGAAGCTTTCTTT. Translation gives CASTRDREAFF.

Worth noting for this clone: The same CDR3 is also encoded by other DNA sequences in this sample. The chain has TRBV19 and TRBJ2-7; TRBD2 agrees at 7 bases. The germline CDR1 and CDR2 sequences are LNHDA and SQIVND (reference sequence). This CDR3 region has 13 residues. With V trimmed by 3 bases and J by 3 bases, 2 bases remained unmatched. The CDR3 region is CASSIRTSYEQYF. The DNA of the CDR3 is TGTGCCAGTAGTATCCGGACTAGCTACGAGCAGTACTTC.

The CDR3 region is CASSEVRASEGTQYF. The CDR3 DNA reads as TGCGCCAGCAGTGAGGTGAGGGCCTCAGAAGGGACCCAGTACTTC. The rearrangement joins TRBV10-2 to TRBJ2-5, with D possibly TRBD2 on 5 matching bases. V lost 2 bases to trimming and J lost 7 bases, with 17 bases between them. CDR1 WSHSY and CDR2 SAAADI come from the germline V gene. The CDR3 runs 15 residues.

V gene TRBV19 combines with J gene TRBJ1-4, with 7 positions matching TRBD1. This CDR3 contains 14 residues. The V segment lost 5 bases and the J segment 4 bases; nucleotides outside the gene matches: 4. The germline CDR1 and CDR2 sequences are LNHDA and SQIVND (reference sequence). Here the CDR3 reads CASSYRGYNEKLFF. In nucleotides, the CDR3 is TGTGCCAGTAGTTACAGGGGATATAATGAAAAACTGTTTTTT. The full variable domain, its missing parts supplied by reference TRBV19 and TRBJ1-4, is DGGITQSPKYLFRKEGQNVTLSCEQNLNHDAMYWYRQDPGQGLRLIYYSQIVNDFQKGDIAEGYSVSREKKESFPLTVTSAQKNPTAFYLCASSYRGYNEKLFFGSGTQLSVL.

The count of this clone is one. V and J are TRBV18 and TRBJ1-1, with D perhaps matching TRBD1 (6 bases). Deletions cut 0 bases from V and 4 bases from J, with 12 bases between. Germline CDR1 reads KGHSH; CDR2 reads LQKENI. The CDR3 contains 15 residues. The CDR3 sequence is CASSPPGAGGTEAFF. DNA of the CDR3: TGTGCCAGCTCACCACCGGGGGCTGGGGGCACTGAAGCTTTCTTT. Supplemented by reference TRBV18 and TRBJ1-1, the full variable domain reads NAGVMQNPRHLVRRRGQEARLRCSPMKGHSHVYWYRQLPEEGLKFMVYLQKENIIDESGMPKERFSAEFPKEGPSILRIQQVVRGDSAAYFCASSPPGAGGTEAFFGQGTRLTVV.

Here the CDR3 reads CASGGQGNTLVNTQYF. CDR3 DNA sequence: TGTGCTAGTGGAGGACAGGGAAATACATTGGTAAATACGCAGTATTTT. The chain combines TRBV12-5 with TRBJ2-3; 8 bases match TRBD1. V shed 6 bases and J 7 bases; nucleotides not matched to a gene: 15. Germline CDR1 and CDR2: LGHNT and FRNRAP. This CDR3 spans 16 amino acids.

This clone showed up just a few times. CDR3 bases: TGTGCCAGCTCACTATCACAGGGGTTGGATTCACCCCTCCACTTT. The encoded protein is CASSLSQGLDSPLHF. The rearrangement joins TRBV18 to TRBJ1-6, with 7 nucleotides matching TRBD1. CDR1 is KGHSH, CDR2 LQKENI, per germline. Trimming removed 4 bases from V and 8 bases from J; junction bases left unmatched: 8. This CDR3 has 15 residues. The full variable domain, rest sourced from reference TRBV18 and TRBJ1-6, is NAGVMQNPRHLVRRRGQEARLRCSPMKGHSHVYWYRQLPEEGLKFMVYLQKENIIDESGMPKERFSAEFPKEGPSILRIQQVVRGDSAAYFCASSLSQGLDSPLHFGNGTRLTVT.

The J gene is TRBJ2-1, the V gene TRBV4-1; the match to TRBD2 covers 7 bases. Germline lookup yields CDR1 MGHRA and CDR2 YSYEKL. The CDR3 sequence is 21 residues long. After removal of 1 base from V and 3 bases from J, the junction contained 21 bases not matched to a gene. This chain's CDR3 is CASSQGGGRLDARIYYNEQFF. The CDR3 DNA is TGCGCCAGCAGCCAAGGGGGGGGTAGACTTGACGCTCGGATATACTACAATGAGCAGTTCTTC.

The chain employs TRBV7-2 and TRBJ2-3; tentatively, D is TRBD2 (7 bases). CDR3 size: 16 residues. V lost 6 bases, J lost 6 bases, and 22 bases lay in between. Germline CDR1 reads SGHTA; CDR2 reads FQGNSA. CDR3 region: CASRPIQGGKLDTQYF. In DNA, the CDR3 is TGTGCCAGCAGGCCCATACAGGGAGGGAAATTGGATACGCAGTATTTT.

V and J are TRBV21-1 and TRBJ2-7; whether TRBD1, the table's D call, matches the DNA was not checked. TRBV21-1 is deemed a pseudogene. There are 17 residues in the CDR3. CDR3 nucleotide sequence: TGTGCCAGCCGTACTTCTCCGAAGGACAGGGCGCAACACGAGCAGTACTTC. Protein sequence: CASRTSPKDRAQHEQYF.

As DNA, the CDR3 is TGTGCCAGCAGTTTGGGTAGACTCTATGAGCAGTTCTTC. It translates to CASSLGRLYEQFF. The V call is TRBV27, the J call TRBJ2-1; D unresolved. The V gene lost 3 bases and the J gene lost 8 bases, with 11 bases spanning the gap. Germline V gene data show CDR1 as MNHEY and CDR2 as SMNVEV (reference sequence). The CDR3 runs to 13 residues.

This clone was recorded a few times. V is TRBV4-3 and J is TRBJ2-7; 10 nucleotides align to TRBD1. V trimming: 5 bases; J trimming: 7 bases; junction bases outside the gene matches: 8. The germline V gene has CDR1 LGHNA and CDR2 YSLEER. There are 14 residues in the CDR3. In DNA form, the CDR3 reads TGCGCCAGCAGCTTTTCCGGGACAGGGGAAGAGCAGTACTTC. It encodes CASSFSGTGEEQYF.

The chain recombines TRBV2 with TRBJ1-1, with 9 bases identical to TRBD1. The V gene end was trimmed by 4 bases and the J gene end by 8 bases; junction bases not matched to a gene: 2. This CDR3 comprises 12 residues. Germline V gene lookup returns CDR1 SNHLY and CDR2 FYNNEI. For the CDR3, the DNA is TGTGCCAGCAGTGGGGACAGGGTAGAAGCTTTCTTT. Translating it yields CASSGDRVEAFF.

Regarding this clone: In the same sample, other DNA sequences code for this CDR3. The CDR3 DNA reads as TGTGCCTGGAGCCTCGGAGAGACCCAGTACTTC. Protein: CAWSLGETQYF. This chain joins TRBV30 and TRBJ2-5; D unclear. Germline CDR1 is GTSNPN and CDR2 is SVGIG (reference sequence). Between the trimmed V and J ends, which lost 3 bases and 4 bases, there was a span of 6 bases. The CDR3 is made up of 11 amino acids.